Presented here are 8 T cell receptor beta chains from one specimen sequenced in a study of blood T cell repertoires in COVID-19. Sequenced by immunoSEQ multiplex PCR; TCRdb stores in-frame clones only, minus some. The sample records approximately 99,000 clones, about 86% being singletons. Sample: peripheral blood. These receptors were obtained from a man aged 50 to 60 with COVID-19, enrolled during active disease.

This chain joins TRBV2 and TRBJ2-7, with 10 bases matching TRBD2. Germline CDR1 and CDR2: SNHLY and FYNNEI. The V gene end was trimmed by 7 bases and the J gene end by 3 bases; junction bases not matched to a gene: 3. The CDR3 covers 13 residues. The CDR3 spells CASMGTSDYEQYF. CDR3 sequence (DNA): TGTGCCAGCATGGGGACTAGCGACTACGAGCAGTACTTC.

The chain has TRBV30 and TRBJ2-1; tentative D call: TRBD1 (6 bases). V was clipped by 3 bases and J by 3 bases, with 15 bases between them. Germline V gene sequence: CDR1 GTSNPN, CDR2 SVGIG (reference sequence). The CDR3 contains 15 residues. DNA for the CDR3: TGTGCCTGGAGCTCCGGGACACTTAGCTACAATGAGCAGTTCTTC. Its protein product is CAWSSGTLSYNEQFF.

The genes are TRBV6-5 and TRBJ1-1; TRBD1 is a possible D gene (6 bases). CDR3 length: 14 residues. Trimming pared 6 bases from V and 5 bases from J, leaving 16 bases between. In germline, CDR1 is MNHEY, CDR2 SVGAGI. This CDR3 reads CASRPIGGGTEAFF. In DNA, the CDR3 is TGTGCCAGCAGACCCATTGGGGGCGGGACTGAAGCTTTCTTT.

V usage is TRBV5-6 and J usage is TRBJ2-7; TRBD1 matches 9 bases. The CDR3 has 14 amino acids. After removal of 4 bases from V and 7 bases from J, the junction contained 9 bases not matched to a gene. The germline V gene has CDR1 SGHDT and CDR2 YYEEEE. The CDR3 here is CASSPRRTGEEQYF. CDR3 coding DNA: TGTGCCAGCAGCCCGAGACGGACAGGGGAAGAGCAGTACTTC.

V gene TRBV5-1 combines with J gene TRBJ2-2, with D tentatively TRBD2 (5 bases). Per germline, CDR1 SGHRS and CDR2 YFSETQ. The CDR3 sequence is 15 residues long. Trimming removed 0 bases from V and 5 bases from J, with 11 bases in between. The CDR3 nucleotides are TGCGCCAGCAGCTTGGCGGGGATTGAGACCGGGGAGCTGTTTTTT. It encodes CASSLAGIETGELFF.

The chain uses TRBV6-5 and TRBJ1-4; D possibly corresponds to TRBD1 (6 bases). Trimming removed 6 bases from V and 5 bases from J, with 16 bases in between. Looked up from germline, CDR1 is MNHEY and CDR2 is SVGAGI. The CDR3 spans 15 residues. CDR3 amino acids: CASRLPTGGNEKLFF. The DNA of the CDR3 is TGTGCCAGCAGGCTACCGACAGGTGGAAATGAAAAACTGTTTTTT.

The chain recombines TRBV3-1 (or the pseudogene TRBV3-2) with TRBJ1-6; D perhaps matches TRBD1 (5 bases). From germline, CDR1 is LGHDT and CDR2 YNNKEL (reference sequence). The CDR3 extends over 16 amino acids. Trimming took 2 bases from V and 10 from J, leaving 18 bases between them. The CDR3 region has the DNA TGTGCCAGCAGCCAATTTCTGGGGCGCGGAGAATCACCCCTCCACTTT. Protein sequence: CASSQFLGRGESPLHF.

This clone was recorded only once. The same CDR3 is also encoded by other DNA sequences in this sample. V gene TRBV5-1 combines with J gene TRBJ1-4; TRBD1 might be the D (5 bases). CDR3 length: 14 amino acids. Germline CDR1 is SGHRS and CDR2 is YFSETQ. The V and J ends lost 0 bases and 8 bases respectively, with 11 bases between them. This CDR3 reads CASSLGQGGEKLFF. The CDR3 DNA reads TGCGCCAGCAGCTTGGGCCAGGGAGGCGAAAAACTGTTTTTT.